The 7 T cell receptor beta chains below all came from one sample that was sequenced in a study of blood T cell repertoires in COVID-19. Sequencing was performed with immunoSEQ multiplex PCR; in TCRdb, only in-frame clones are kept and a portion is missing. The sample includes around 60,000 clones, more than 70% of them seen just once. Sequencing was done on a sample of peripheral blood. The source is a man in his sixties with COVID-19, enrolled during active disease.

The DNA for the CDR3 is TGTGCCAGCAGTTTAGACAGTGGTGGAGCTTTCTTT. Translation: CASSLDSGGAFF. The rearrangement joins TRBV12-3 or TRBV12-4 to TRBJ1-1; D is unresolved. The CDR3 length is 12 residues. V dropped 1 base and J dropped 10 bases, with 10 bases sitting between them.

This clone was seen a single time. This CDR3 is CASSPGQLSYEQYF. Here the CDR3 DNA reads TGTGCCAGCAGTCCGGGACAGCTCTCCTACGAGCAGTACTTC. The rearrangement links TRBV6-5 to TRBJ2-7, with 7 bases lining up with TRBD1. Unmatched junction bases numbered 4, after V lost 5 bases and J lost 0 bases. The CDR3 totals 14 residues. CDR1 and CDR2 from the germline V gene are MNHEY and SVGAGI.

This chain connects TRBV5-1 to TRBJ1-1; a possible D gene is TRBD1 (6 bases). The CDR3 is 17 residues long. Trimming pared 2 bases from V and 0 bases from J, leaving 17 bases between. Germline CDR1 SGHRS, CDR2 YFSETQ. The CDR3 protein is CASSFGDTRDMNTEAFF. The CDR3 DNA follows: TGCGCCAGCAGCTTCGGAGATACGAGGGACATGAACACTGAAGCTTTCTTT. Full variable domain (missing parts from reference TRBV5-1 and TRBJ1-1): KAGVTQTPRYLIKTRGQQVTLSCSPISGHRSVSWYQQTPGQGLQFLFEYFSETQRNKGNFPGRFSGRQFSNSRSEMNVSTLELGDSALYLCASSFGDTRDMNTEAFFGQGTRLTVV.

This chain links TRBV5-1 with TRBJ2-7, with TRBD2 as a possible D gene (5 bases). CDR1 is SGHRS and CDR2 is YFSETQ in the germline V gene. The CDR3 extends over 14 amino acids. V was clipped by 4 bases and J by 7 bases, with 18 bases between them. CDR3 bases: TGCGCCAGCAGCCCGGGAACGCGTGGTGGGGAGCAGTACTTC. This sequence encodes CASSPGTRGGEQYF.

This chain connects TRBV29-1 to TRBJ1-2; D unclear. CDR3 length: 12 amino acids. Germline lookup yields CDR1 SQVTM and CDR2 ANQGSEA. Trimming pared 7 bases from V and 2 bases from J, leaving 11 bases between. The CDR3 reads CSALTGNYGYTF. The CDR3 nucleotides read TGCAGCGCCCTGACGGGGAACTATGGCTACACCTTC.

The J gene is TRBJ2-7, the V gene TRBV11-2; 11 bases match TRBD2. Germline values: CDR1 SGHAT, CDR2 FQNNGV. V dropped 7 bases and J dropped 4; count of bases not matched to a gene: 9. The CDR3 has 15 residues. For the CDR3, the DNA is TGTGCCAGCATCCTCGGGACTAGCGGCTTATACGAGCAGTACTTC. Protein product: CASILGTSGLYEQYF.

This clone was counted once. V and J are TRBV29-1 and TRBJ2-7; no firm D call. The CDR3 spans 14 residues. The V gene's germline CDR1 is SQVTM and CDR2 ANQGSEA. V gave up 4 bases and J gave up 0 bases, with 13 bases separating them. CDR3 sequence reads: CSVAPQVHSYEQYF. Written as DNA, the CDR3 is TGCAGCGTTGCACCCCAGGTTCACTCCTACGAGCAGTACTTC.